This is a list of T cell receptor beta chains from one sample in a study of blood T cell repertoires in COVID-19. The table came from immunoSEQ multiplex PCR; TCRdb's copy has only in-frame clones and leaves some out. The repertoire holds 200,000 to 300,000 clones, with 86% as singletons. What was sequenced was peripheral blood. These receptors came from a man aged 35-49 years who had recovered from COVID-19. Both conserved end residues are part of each CDR3. The order of the fields is J gene, D gene, V gene, clone size, CDR3 DNA, CDR3 protein. The D gene is left open where the match is weak. Size is omitted from some rows. Given values are once, few, many or a class for expanded clones.

TRBJ2-7 NA TRBV16 NA TGTGCCAGCAGCTTAGAGACAGGTTTCGGGCAGTACTTC CASSLETGFGQYF
TRBJ1-6 NA TRBV30 NA TGTGCCTGGAGCCCGCTCGAAGGGGAAGTCCACTTT CAWSPLEGEVHF
TRBJ1-2 NA TRBV5-1 NA TGCGCCAGCAGAAGACAGATCCCTAACTATGGCTACACCTTC CASRRQIPNYGYTF
TRBJ2-2 NA TRBV5-1 NA TGCGCCAGCAGCCCCCAGAACACCGGGGAGCTGTTTTTT CASSPQNTGELFF
TRBJ2-6 NA TRBV7-2 few TGTGCCAGCAGCTTTAGCAGGGCCGGGGCCAACGTCCTGACTTTC CASSFSRAGANVLTF
TRBJ2-2 TRBD2 TRBV30 NA TGTGCCTGGAGTGTAGGGTGGACTAGCGGTAACACCGGGGAGCTGTTTTTT CAWSVGWTSGNTGELFF
TRBJ1-1 NA TRBV9 NA TGTGCCAGCAGCGTACGGGGGGCTGGGGGTGAAGCTTTCTTT CASSVRGAGGEAFF
TRBJ1-1 NA TRBV19 NA TGTGCCAGTAGTATCCACAGGAACACTGAAGCTTTCTTT CASSIHRNTEAFF
TRBJ1-4 NA TRBV14 NA TGTGCCAGCAGCCAAGAGTTGGGGGGGCTGGGTGAAAAACTGTTTTTT CASSQELGGLGEKLFF
TRBJ1-2 NA TRBV30 NA TGTGCCTGGGCGTCAGGGGATGCCTATGGCTACACCTTC CAWASGDAYGYTF
TRBJ1-1 NA TRBV19 NA TGTGCCAGTAGTACGAACAAGAACACTGAAGCTTTCTTT CASSTNKNTEAFF
TRBJ1-5 TRBD1 TRBV6-2/TRBV6-3 NA TGTGCCAGCAGTTACTCGGGCGGACAGGGTCAGCCCCAGCATTTT CASSYSGGQGQPQHF
TRBJ1-1 TRBD1 TRBV5-4 NA TGTGCCAGCAGCTTGCCGCTACAGGGGTCAAACACTGAAGCTTTCTTT CASSLPLQGSNTEAFF
TRBJ2-5 TRBD2 TRBV5-5 NA TGTGCCAGCAGCTTGTCCCAGACTAGCGGGGGGCGAGAGACCCAGTACTTC CASSLSQTSGGRETQYF
TRBJ2-1 TRBD1 TRBV5-4 NA TGTGCCAGCAGCAGGGAGAGGGACAGCAATGAGCAGTTCTTC CASSRERDSNEQFF
TRBJ1-2 NA TRBV6-1 NA TGTGCCAGCAGTGAGGGGCAGCCGAACATATATGGCTACACCTTC CASSEGQPNIYGYTF
TRBJ2-7 TRBD2 TRBV7-6 NA TGTGCCAGCAGCTTAGAACTAGCGGGGGTGCAGTACTTC CASSLELAGVQYF
TRBJ2-1 NA TRBV4-3 NA TGCGCCAGCAGCCAAGATTGGGCGGGACGAATCTACAATGAGCAGTTCTTC CASSQDWAGRIYNEQFF
TRBJ1-4 NA TRBV10-3 NA TGTGCCATCAGAAACAGTCCTAATGAAAAACTGTTTTTT CAIRNSPNEKLFF
TRBJ2-7 TRBD2 TRBV18 once TGTGCCAGCTCTTCGGGACTAGCGGGAGCCTACGAGCAGTACTTC CASSSGLAGAYEQYF
TRBJ2-2 NA TRBV10-3 NA TGTGCCATCAGTGATAGTAGTGACACCGGGGAGCTGTTTTTT CAISDSSDTGELFF
TRBJ2-1 TRBD1 TRBV6-1 few TGTGCCAGCAGTGAAGACAGGGGTCTATACAATGAGCAGTTCTTC CASSEDRGLYNEQFF
TRBJ2-1 TRBD2 TRBV2 NA TGTGCCAGCAGTCGAAGCGGGGCGTTCGCTGAGCAGTTCTTC CASSRSGAFAEQFF
TRBJ2-7 TRBD2 TRBV5-1 NA TGCGCCAGCAGCATTACTAGCGGGAGCTCCTACGAGCAGTACTTC CASSITSGSSYEQYF
TRBJ2-5 TRBD2 TRBV29-1 NA TGCAGCATTCCCGGGACTAGCGGATTGGAGACCCAGTACTTC CSIPGTSGLETQYF
TRBJ2-7 TRBD1 TRBV19 NA TGTGCCAGTGAGGACAGGGGAACCTACGAGCAGTACTTC CASEDRGTYEQYF